These 5 T cell receptor beta chains share one sample of origin, sequenced in a study of blood T cell repertoires in COVID-19. Sequenced by immunoSEQ multiplex PCR; TCRdb stores in-frame clones only, minus some. The table shows tens of thousands of clones, with roughly 88% occurring only once. Input material: peripheral blood. Receptors were obtained from a human donor in a cohort sampled during active COVID-19.

The V and J genes are TRBV27 and TRBJ2-7; TRBD1 aligns across 8 bases. V lost 6 bases to trimming and J lost 2 bases; unmatched junction nucleotides: 6. The CDR3 contains 14 residues. Germline V gene data show CDR1 as MNHEY and CDR2 as SMNVEV (reference sequence). CDR3 sequence: CASRFQGAAYEQYF. As DNA, the CDR3 is TGTGCCAGCAGGTTCCAGGGGGCCGCCTACGAGCAGTACTTC.

In DNA form, the CDR3 reads TGTGCCAGCAGCAGGTGGGGCCTCCTAACCGCCGGGGAGCTGTTTTTT. It is translated as CASSRWGLLTAGELFF. This chain joins TRBV28 and TRBJ2-2; D possibly corresponds to TRBD1 (5 bases). This CDR3 comprises 16 residues. The V end was cut by 6 bases, the J end by 6 bases, with 20 bases between. Germline V gives CDR1 MDHEN, CDR2 SYDVKM.

DNA of the CDR3: TGTGCCAGTAGTATACGGGACAGGCAAGAGACCCAGTACTTC. It is translated as CASSIRDRQETQYF. The V call is TRBV19, the J call TRBJ2-5; 8 bases fit TRBD1. This CDR3 is 14 amino acids long. The trim removed 2 bases at V and 2 bases at J, leaving 1 base unmatched. The germline V gene has CDR1 LNHDA and CDR2 SQIVND (reference sequence).

CDR3 protein: CATSETQGAQPQHF. DNA of the CDR3: TGTGCCACCAGTGAGACACAGGGGGCCCAGCCCCAGCATTTT. This chain connects TRBV24-1 to TRBJ1-5; 9 positions agree with TRBD1. CDR3 length: 14 residues. Germline lookup yields CDR1 KGHDR and CDR2 SFDVKD. After removal of 4 bases from V and 7 bases from J, the junction contained 4 bases not matched to a gene.

The rearrangement uses TRBV5-1 and TRBJ2-1; 8 nucleotides line up with TRBD2. Germline V gene lookup returns CDR1 SGHRS and CDR2 YFSETQ. The trim removed 2 bases at V and 6 bases at J, leaving 13 bases unmatched. This CDR3 is built from 17 residues. The CDR3 nucleotides are TGCGCCAGCAGCTTCGGCTTACTAGCGGCGAAAGGCAATGAGCAGTTCTTC. Translating it yields CASSFGLLAAKGNEQFF.